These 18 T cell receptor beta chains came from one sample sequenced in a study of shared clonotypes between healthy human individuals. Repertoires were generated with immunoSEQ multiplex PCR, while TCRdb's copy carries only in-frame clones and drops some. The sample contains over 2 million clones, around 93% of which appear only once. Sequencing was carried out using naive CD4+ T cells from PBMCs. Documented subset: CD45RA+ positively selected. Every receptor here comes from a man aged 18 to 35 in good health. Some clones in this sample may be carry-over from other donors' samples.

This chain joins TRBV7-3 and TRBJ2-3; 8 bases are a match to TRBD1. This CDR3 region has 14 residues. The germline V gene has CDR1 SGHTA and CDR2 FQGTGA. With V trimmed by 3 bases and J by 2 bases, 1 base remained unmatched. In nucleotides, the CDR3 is TGTGCCAGCAGCTTTCAGGGGGCCACAGATACGCAGTATTTT. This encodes CASSFQGATDTQYF.

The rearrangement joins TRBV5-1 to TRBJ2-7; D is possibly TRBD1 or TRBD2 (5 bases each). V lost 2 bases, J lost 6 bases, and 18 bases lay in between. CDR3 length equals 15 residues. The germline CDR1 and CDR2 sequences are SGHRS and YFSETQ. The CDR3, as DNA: TGCGCCAGCAGCTTAACAACCGGGACCTTCTCCGAGCAGTACTTC. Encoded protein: CASSLTTGTFSEQYF. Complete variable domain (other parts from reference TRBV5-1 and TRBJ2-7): KAGVTQTPRYLIKTRGQQVTLSCSPISGHRSVSWYQQTPGQGLQFLFEYFSETQRNKGNFPGRFSGRQFSNSRSEMNVSTLELGDSALYLCASSLTTGTFSEQYFGPGTRLTVT.

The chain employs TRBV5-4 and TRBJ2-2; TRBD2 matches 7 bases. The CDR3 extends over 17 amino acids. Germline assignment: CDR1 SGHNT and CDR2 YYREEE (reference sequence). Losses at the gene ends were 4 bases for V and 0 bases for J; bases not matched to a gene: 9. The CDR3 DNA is TGTGCCAGCAGCGGGAGGGCAGGAAACGCGAACACCGGGGAGCTGTTTTTT. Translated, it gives CASSGRAGNANTGELFF.

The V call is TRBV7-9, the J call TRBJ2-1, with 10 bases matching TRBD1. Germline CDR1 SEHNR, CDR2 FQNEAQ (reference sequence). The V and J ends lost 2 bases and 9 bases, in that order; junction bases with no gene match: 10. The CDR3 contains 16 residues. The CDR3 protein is CASSLRDRGGSGEQFF. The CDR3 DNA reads TGTGCCAGCAGCTTAAGGGACAGGGGCGGGAGCGGTGAGCAGTTCTTC.

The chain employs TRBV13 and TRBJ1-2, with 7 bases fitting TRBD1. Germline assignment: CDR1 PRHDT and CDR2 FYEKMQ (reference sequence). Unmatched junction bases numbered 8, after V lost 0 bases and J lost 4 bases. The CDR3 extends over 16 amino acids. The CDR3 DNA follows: TGTGCCAGCAGCTTAGGCCCTGGACAGGCTGGCTATGGCTACACCTTC. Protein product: CASSLGPGQAGYGYTF.

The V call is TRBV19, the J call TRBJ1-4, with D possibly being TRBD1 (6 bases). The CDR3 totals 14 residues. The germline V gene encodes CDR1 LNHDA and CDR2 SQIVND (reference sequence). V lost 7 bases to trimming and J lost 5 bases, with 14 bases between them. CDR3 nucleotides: TGTGCCAGTAAAGCCGACAGGCCGAATGAAAAACTGTTTTTT. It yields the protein CASKADRPNEKLFF.

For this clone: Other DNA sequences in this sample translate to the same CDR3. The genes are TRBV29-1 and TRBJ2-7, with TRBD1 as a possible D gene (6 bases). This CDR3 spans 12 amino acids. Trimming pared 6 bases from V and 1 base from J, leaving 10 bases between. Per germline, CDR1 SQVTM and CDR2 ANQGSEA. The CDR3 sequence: CSVGTGSYEQYF. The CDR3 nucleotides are TGCAGCGTCGGAACAGGGTCCTACGAGCAGTACTTC.

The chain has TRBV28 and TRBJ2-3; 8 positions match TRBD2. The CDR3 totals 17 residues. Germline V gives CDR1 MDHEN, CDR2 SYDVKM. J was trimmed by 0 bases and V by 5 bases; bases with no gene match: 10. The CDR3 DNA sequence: TGTGCCAGCAGTGGTCTGGGGACTAGTTCTAGCACAGATACGCAGTATTTT. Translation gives CASSGLGTSSSTDTQYF.

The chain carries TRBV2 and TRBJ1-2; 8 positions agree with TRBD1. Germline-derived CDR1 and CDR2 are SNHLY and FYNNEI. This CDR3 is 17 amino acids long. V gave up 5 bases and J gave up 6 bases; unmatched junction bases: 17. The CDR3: CASSFFQLQGAKDGYTF. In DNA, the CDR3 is TGTGCCAGCAGTTTTTTCCAACTTCAGGGGGCGAAAGATGGCTACACCTTC.

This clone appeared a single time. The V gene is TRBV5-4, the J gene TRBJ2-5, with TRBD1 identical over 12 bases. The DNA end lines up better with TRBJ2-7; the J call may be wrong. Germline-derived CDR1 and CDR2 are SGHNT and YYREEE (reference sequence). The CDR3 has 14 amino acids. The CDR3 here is CASSRGQGANEQYF. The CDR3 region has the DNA TGTGCCAGCAGCCGGGGACAGGGGGCAAACGAGCAGTACTTC.

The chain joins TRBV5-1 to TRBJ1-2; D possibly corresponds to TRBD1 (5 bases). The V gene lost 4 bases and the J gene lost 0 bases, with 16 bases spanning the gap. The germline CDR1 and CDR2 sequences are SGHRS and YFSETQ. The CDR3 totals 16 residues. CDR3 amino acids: CASSPLGGSPNYGYTF. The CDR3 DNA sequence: TGCGCCAGCAGCCCCCTGGGGGGGAGTCCTAACTATGGCTACACCTTC.

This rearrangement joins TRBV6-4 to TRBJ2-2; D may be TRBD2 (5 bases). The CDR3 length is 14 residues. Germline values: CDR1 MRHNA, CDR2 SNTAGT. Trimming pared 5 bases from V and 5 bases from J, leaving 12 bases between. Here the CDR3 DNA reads TGTGCCAGCAGTCCCGACTATTTGACCGGGGAGCTGTTTTTT. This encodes CASSPDYLTGELFF.

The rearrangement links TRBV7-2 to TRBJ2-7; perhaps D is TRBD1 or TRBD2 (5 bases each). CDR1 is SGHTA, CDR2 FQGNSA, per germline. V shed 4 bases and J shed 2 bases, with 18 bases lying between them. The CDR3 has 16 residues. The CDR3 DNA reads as TGTGCCAGCAGCTCCTACTACCGGGACCAAGCCTACGAGCAGTACTTC. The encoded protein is CASSSYYRDQAYEQYF.

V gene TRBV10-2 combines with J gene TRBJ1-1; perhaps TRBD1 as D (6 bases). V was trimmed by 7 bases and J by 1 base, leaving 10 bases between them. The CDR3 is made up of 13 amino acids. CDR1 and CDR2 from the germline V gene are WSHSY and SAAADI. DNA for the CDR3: TGCGCCAGCATGACGGGGGCGAACACTGAAGCTTTCTTT. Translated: CASMTGANTEAFF.

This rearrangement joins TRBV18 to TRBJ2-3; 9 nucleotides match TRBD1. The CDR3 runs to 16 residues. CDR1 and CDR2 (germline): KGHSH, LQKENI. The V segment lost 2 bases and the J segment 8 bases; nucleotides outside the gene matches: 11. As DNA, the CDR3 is TGTGCCAGCTCACCAACCGGGACAGGGTCTGTCGGTACGCAGTATTTT. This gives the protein CASSPTGTGSVGTQYF.

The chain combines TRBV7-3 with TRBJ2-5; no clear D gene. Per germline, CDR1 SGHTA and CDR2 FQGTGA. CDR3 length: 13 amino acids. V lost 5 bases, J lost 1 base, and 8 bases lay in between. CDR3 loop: CASSLYTQETQYF. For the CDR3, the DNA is TGTGCCAGCAGCCTCTACACCCAAGAGACCCAGTACTTC. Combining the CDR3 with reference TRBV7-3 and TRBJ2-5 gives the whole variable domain GAGVSQTPSNKVTEKGKYVELRCDPISGHTALYWYRQSLGQGPEFLIYFQGTGAADDSGLPNDRFFAVRPEGSVSTLKIQRTERGDSAVYLCASSLYTQETQYFGPGTRLLVL.

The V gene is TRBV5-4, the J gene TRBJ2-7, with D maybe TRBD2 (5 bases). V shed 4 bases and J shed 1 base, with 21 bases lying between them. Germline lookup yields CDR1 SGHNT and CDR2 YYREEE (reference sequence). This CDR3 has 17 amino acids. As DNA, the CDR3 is TGTGCCAGCAGCCAATTTCAACGGCGGGCCGCATCCTACGAGCAGTACTTC. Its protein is CASSQFQRRAASYEQYF.

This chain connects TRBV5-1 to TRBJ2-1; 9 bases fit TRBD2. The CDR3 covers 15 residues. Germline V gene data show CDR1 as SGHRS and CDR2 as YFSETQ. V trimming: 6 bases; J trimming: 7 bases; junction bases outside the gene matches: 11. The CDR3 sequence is CASKGLAGLGNEQFF. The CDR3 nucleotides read TGCGCCAGCAAAGGGCTAGCGGGGTTAGGGAATGAGCAGTTCTTC.